The 13 T cell receptor beta chains given below trace back to one sample, sequenced in a study of CD8 T cells in ankylosing spondylitis. TCRdb used MiXCR to reprocess the 5' RACE reads, holding one entry per CDR3 protein. The table lists 220,000 or so distinct CDR3 sequences, 10% to 13% of them singletons. Sequencing was done on a sample of blood, either unsorted or a sorted T cell fraction (not recorded which). The receptors originated from a male donor with ankylosing spondylitis or in good health (not recorded which).

This clonotype was observed many times. V is TRBV18 and J is TRBJ2-1; 7 nucleotides match TRBD1. The CDR3 totals 14 residues. Germline V gene lookup returns CDR1 KGHSH and CDR2 LQKENI. Trimming at V came to 3 bases and at J to 4 bases, leaving 3 bases not matched to a gene. The CDR3 spells CASSPDRVYNEQFF. The DNA for the CDR3 is TGTGCCAGCTCACCCGACAGGGTGTACAATGAGCAGTTCTTC. The whole variable domain, remainder taken from reference TRBV18 and TRBJ2-1, is NAGVMQNPRHLVRRRGQEARLRCSPMKGHSHVYWYRQLPEEGLKFMVYLQKENIIDESGMPKERFSAEFPKEGPSILRIQQVVRGDSAAYFCASSPDRVYNEQFFGPGTRLTVL.

This clonotype was counted many times. The J gene is TRBJ2-3, the V gene TRBV25-1; D may be TRBD2 (5 bases). Trimming cost V 2 bases and J 4 bases, with 10 bases left between them. The germline CDR1 and CDR2 sequences are MGHDK and SYGVNS. CDR3 length equals 14 residues. The DNA for the CDR3 is TGTGCCAGCAGTGAAATTGAGCGGCCAGATACGCAGTATTTT. Its protein product is CASSEIERPDTQYF.

This clonotype has a count of ten or more. The chain employs TRBV5-6 and TRBJ2-2; TRBD1 matches 9 bases. Trimming took 4 bases from V and 4 from J; bases not matched to a gene: 8. Germline V lookup: CDR1 SGHDT, CDR2 YYEEEE. This CDR3 has 16 residues. CDR3: CASSPGTGIGTGELFF. In DNA, the CDR3 is TGTGCCAGCAGCCCTGGGACAGGGATAGGCACCGGGGAGCTGTTTTTT.

This clonotype came up many times. The V call is TRBV7-2, the J call TRBJ2-3; 7 bases agree with TRBD2. Germline-derived CDR1 and CDR2 are SGHTA and FQGNSA. The CDR3 runs to 14 residues. Germline trimming cut 1 base from V and 8 bases from J; bases unmatched to any gene: 6. CDR3 nucleotide sequence: TGTGCCAGCAGCTTAGGAGCCGGGGAGGGTACGCAGTATTTT. Its protein is CASSLGAGEGTQYF.

This clonotype occurred many times. The chain uses TRBV7-3 and TRBJ1-2, with unresolved D. Germline V gene sequence: CDR1 SGHTA, CDR2 FQGTGA. Trimming shortened V by 5 bases and J by 4 bases, and 17 bases separated the two germline ends. The CDR3 spans 15 residues. The CDR3 DNA is TGTGCCAGCAGCATACCCCCGCAGAGAGTCTATGGCTACACCTTC. Protein sequence: CASSIPPQRVYGYTF. Drawing the rest from reference TRBV7-3 and TRBJ1-2, the complete variable domain is GAGVSQTPSNKVTEKGKYVELRCDPISGHTALYWYRQSLGQGPEFLIYFQGTGAADDSGLPNDRFFAVRPEGSVSTLKIQRTERGDSAVYLCASSIPPQRVYGYTFGSGTRLTVV.

This clonotype was seen many times. The V and J genes are TRBV28 and TRBJ1-2, with 7 bases fitting TRBD1. The ends lost 6 bases at V and 4 bases at J; junction bases unmatched: 2. Germline V gives CDR1 MDHEN, CDR2 SYDVKM. The CDR3 loop spans 12 amino acids. CDR3 loop: CASSGTVYGYTF. In DNA, the CDR3 is TGTGCCAGCAGCGGGACAGTCTATGGCTACACCTTC.

This clonotype was seen more than once but under ten times. The chain joins TRBV6-1 to TRBJ2-2, with D maybe TRBD1 (5 bases). Germline values: CDR1 MNHNS, CDR2 SASEGT. This CDR3 comprises 13 residues. V dropped 3 bases and J dropped 6 bases, with 8 bases sitting between them. Here the CDR3 reads CASSEQGSGELFF. The DNA for the CDR3 is TGTGCCAGCAGTGAGCAGGGATCCGGGGAGCTGTTTTTT.

This clonotype appeared many times. The chain is built from TRBV29-1 and TRBJ2-2, with 7 bases fitting TRBD1. V lost 3 bases, J lost 5 bases, and 3 bases stayed unmatched. There are 13 residues in the CDR3. From germline, CDR1 is SQVTM and CDR2 ANQGSEA. In DNA, the CDR3 is TGCAGCGTTGACAGGGGGTCGACCGGGGAGCTGTTTTTT. Its protein is CSVDRGSTGELFF.

This chain links TRBV5-1 with TRBJ1-4; perhaps TRBD1 as D (5 bases). The V gene's germline CDR1 is SGHRS and CDR2 YFSETQ. The CDR3 has 17 amino acids. Trimming pared 3 bases from V and 6 bases from J, leaving 21 bases between. The CDR3 DNA reads TGCGCCAGCAGCTCGCGAGCCGACCCGGGGCGGGATGAAAAACTGTTTTTT. Translation gives CASSSRADPGRDEKLFF.

This clonotype was found many times. The chain carries TRBV3-1 and TRBJ2-3; TRBD2 might be the D (5 bases). Trimming took 4 bases from V and 1 from J, leaving 15 bases between them. Germline lookup yields CDR1 LGHDT and CDR2 YNNKEL (reference sequence). This CDR3 spans 16 amino acids. CDR3 DNA: TGTGCCAGCAGCCCCCGGACGGGGTTAGGCACAGATACGCAGTATTTT. Amino acid sequence: CASSPRTGLGTDTQYF.

The chain has TRBV2 and TRBJ2-5; the match to TRBD1 covers 10 bases. J gave up 3 bases and V 8 bases, and 9 bases lay outside the gene matches. From germline, CDR1 is SNHLY and CDR2 FYNNEI. The CDR3 has 15 amino acids. In DNA, the CDR3 is TGTGCCAGCGGACCCGGGACAGGGGTGAAAGAGACCCAGTACTTC. This gives the protein CASGPGTGVKETQYF.

This clonotype was detected only a few times. The chain is built from TRBV5-1 and TRBJ1-5; 7 positions match TRBD1. Trimming took 2 bases from V and 0 from J; bases not matched to a gene: 2. Germline V gene data show CDR1 as SGHRS and CDR2 as YFSETQ. CDR3 size: 15 residues. Written as DNA, the CDR3 is TGCGCCAGCAGCTTACAGGGGAATAGCAATCAGCCCCAGCATTTT. Its translation is CASSLQGNSNQPQHF.

This clonotype was picked up many times. CDR3 region: CASSQGRSGSYEQYF. The CDR3 nucleotides are TGTGCCAGCAGCCAAGGGCGGTCCGGCTCCTACGAGCAGTACTTC. The rearrangement links TRBV4-2 to TRBJ2-7; the D is unclear. Trimming stripped 1 base from V and 0 bases from J, with 10 bases between. Germline CDR1 and CDR2: LGHNA and YNFKEQ. This CDR3 spans 15 amino acids.